The rows below give T cell receptor beta chains drawn from one sample of a study of T-cell reconstitution after alpha-beta-depleted transplantation in children. TCRdb reprocessed the PCR reads via MiXCR and lists one record per CDR3 protein. The sample carries hundreds of thousands of distinct CDR3 sequences, 23% recorded once. The sample consisted of PBMCs, mostly from graft donor cells, taken 360 days after TCRalphabeta/CD19-depleted stem cell transplant. Every receptor here comes from a boy in the first two years of life who had a stem cell transplant for acute myeloid leukemia, so the T cells may come from the graft donor. The CDR3 runs from the conserved cysteine through the conserved F or W. The D gene is left open where the match is weak. Some rows mark clone size as missing; the rest say once, few, many or name a class of expanded clone.

J gene: TRBJ1-1
clone size: -
V gene: TRBV28
D gene: TRBD1
CDR3 protein: CATRFTGQGANTEAFF
CDR3 DNA: TGTGCCACCAGATTCACGGGACAGGGGGCCAACACTGAAGCTTTCTTT

J gene: TRBJ2-5
clone size: -
V gene: TRBV13
D gene: -
CDR3 protein: CASSAHYGRKETQYF
CDR3 DNA: TGTGCCAGCAGCGCCCACTACGGAAGAAAGGAGACCCAGTACTTC

J gene: TRBJ2-7
clone size: many
V gene: TRBV28
D gene: -
CDR3 protein: CASRGLQGSHYEQYF
CDR3 DNA: TGTGCCAGCAGAGGACTACAGGGGTCCCACTACGAGCAGTACTTC

J gene: TRBJ2-1
clone size: -
V gene: TRBV20-1
D gene: TRBD2
CDR3 protein: CSALLAGQFF
CDR3 DNA: TGCAGTGCTTTACTAGCGGGGCAGTTCTTC

J gene: TRBJ2-7
clone size: -
V gene: TRBV5-4
D gene: -
CDR3 protein: CASTQGGGRPPYEQYF
CDR3 DNA: TGTGCCAGCACCCAGGGGGGGGGGCGCCCCCCCTACGAGCAGTACTTC

J gene: TRBJ2-7
clone size: many
V gene: TRBV20-1
D gene: -
CDR3 protein: CSARGLGLTGINYEQYF
CDR3 DNA: TGCAGTGCTAGAGGCCTAGGCCTTACAGGGATCAACTACGAGCAGTACTTC

J gene: TRBJ2-1
clone size: -
V gene: TRBV6-5
D gene: TRBD2
CDR3 protein: CASSNSPGSGGTNEQFF
CDR3 DNA: TGTGCCAGCAGTAACTCTCCGGGTAGCGGGGGCACCAATGAGCAGTTCTTC

J gene: TRBJ2-6
clone size: -
V gene: TRBV27
D gene: -
CDR3 protein: CASSWDTRANVLTF
CDR3 DNA: TGTGCCAGTTCCTGGGACACTCGGGCCAACGTCCTGACTTTC

J gene: TRBJ1-6
clone size: -
V gene: TRBV20-1
D gene: TRBD1
CDR3 protein: CSATRRARGVSPLHF
CDR3 DNA: TGCAGTGCTACTCGCAGGGCCAGGGGGGTTTCACCCCTCCACTTT

J gene: TRBJ2-1
clone size: many
V gene: TRBV27
D gene: -
CDR3 protein: CASTTGTPYNEQFF
CDR3 DNA: TGTGCCAGCACGACCGGGACACCATACAATGAGCAGTTCTTC

J gene: TRBJ1-1
clone size: -
V gene: TRBV12-3/TRBV12-4
D gene: -
CDR3 protein: CASSDSAGGEAFF
CDR3 DNA: TGTGCCAGCAGTGACAGCGCGGGGGGTGAAGCTTTCTTT

J gene: TRBJ2-3
clone size: -
V gene: TRBV20-1
D gene: -
CDR3 protein: CTTGPPDTQYF
CDR3 DNA: TGCACAACAGGGCCCCCCGATACGCAGTATTTT

J gene: TRBJ2-2
clone size: -
V gene: TRBV6-5
D gene: -
CDR3 protein: CASSYGGLVNTGELFF
CDR3 DNA: TGTGCCAGCAGTTACGGTGGGCTGGTTAACACCGGGGAGCTGTTTTTT

J gene: TRBJ1-5
clone size: many
V gene: TRBV5-1
D gene: -
CDR3 protein: CASSLAGASNQPQHF
CDR3 DNA: TGCGCCAGCAGCTTGGCAGGGGCGAGCAATCAGCCCCAGCATTTT

J gene: TRBJ2-1
clone size: many
V gene: TRBV29-1
D gene: -
CDR3 protein: CSGPGHLEYNEQFF
CDR3 DNA: TGCAGCGGCCCGGGACACTTAGAGTACAATGAGCAGTTCTTC

J gene: TRBJ1-5
clone size: many
V gene: TRBV12-3/TRBV12-4
D gene: -
CDR3 protein: CASGGLRGNQPQHF
CDR3 DNA: TGTGCCAGCGGGGGGCTTAGGGGCAATCAGCCCCAGCATTTT